The clone carrying this T cell receptor (beta chain) was recorded a few times. What it binds is unknown. Stated treatment: roughly 10-day PBMC culture with coronavirus spike peptide pools or control peptides (ViraFEST assay). The data were obtained in a study of vaccination and CD4 T cells after COVID-19. Study-wide context: At a median about 94 days (range 35 to 161) after diagnosis, post-COVID samples were drawn.

The Oncomine TCR Beta short-read assay generated sequence data from the DNA of cultured CD4+ T cells. TCRdb independently ran MiXCR on the PCR reads; one entry per CDR3 protein. The data show about 25,000 distinct CDR3 sequences, roughly 50% seen once. Sequencing input: CD4+ T cells from blood, cultured in vitro. The clonotype was recovered from a human donor who had recovered from COVID-19.

The CDR3 bases are TGTGCCAGCAGTTTACAGGGCCCAGATACGCAGTATTTT. Amino acid sequence: CASSLQGPDTQYF. The chain has TRBV27 and TRBJ2-3, with TRBD1 as a possible D gene (5 bases). Germline V lookup: CDR1 MNHEY, CDR2 SMNVEV (reference sequence). The CDR3 is 13 residues long. Trimming took 2 bases from V and 4 from J, leaving 7 bases between them.